The clone carrying this T cell receptor beta chain was recorded once. What it binds is not known. The data are from a study of blood T cells in healthy people across ages. Broader study findings: Researchers deemed the diversity estimates from one million T cells underestimates. With age, beta diversity per million T cells declined roughly linearly, significantly by 30 to 40.

CDR3 length equals 16 residues. CDR1 GTSNPN and CDR2 SVGIG come from the germline V gene (reference sequence). Trimming took 0 bases from V and 7 from J; bases not matched to a gene: 7. Primers used in a second PCR of about 6 to 12 cycles were a sample-barcoded 5' primer and a J-beta primer mix. A template-switch adaptor that had 12 random nucleotides put a tag on each cDNA molecule. A single record per CDR3 protein comes from TCRdb applying MiXCR to the 5' RACE reads. In the table there are approximately 830,000 distinct CDR3 sequences, 62% of which are singletons. The sequence derives from a man under 40 in good health. The sequencing sample was made of blood. The rearrangement uses TRBV30 and TRBJ1-6, with 9 positions matching TRBD1. The CDR3 nucleotides are TGTGCCTGGAGTGTCCTAATGACAGGGGGAAATTCACCCCTCCACTTT. Its protein product is CAWSVLMTGGNSPLHF.